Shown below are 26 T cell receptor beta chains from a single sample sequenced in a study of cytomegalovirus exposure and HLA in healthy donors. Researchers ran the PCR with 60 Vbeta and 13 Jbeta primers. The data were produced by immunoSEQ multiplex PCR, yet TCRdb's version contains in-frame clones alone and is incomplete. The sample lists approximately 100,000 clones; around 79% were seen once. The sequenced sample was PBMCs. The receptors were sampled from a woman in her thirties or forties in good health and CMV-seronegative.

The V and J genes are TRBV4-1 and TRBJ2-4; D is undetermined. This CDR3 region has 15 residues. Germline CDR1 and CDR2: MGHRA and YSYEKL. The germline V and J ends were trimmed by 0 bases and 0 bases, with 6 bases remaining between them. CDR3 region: CASSQDGGAKNIQYF. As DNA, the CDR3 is TGCGCCAGCAGCCAAGATGGCGGAGCCAAAAACATTCAGTACTTC.

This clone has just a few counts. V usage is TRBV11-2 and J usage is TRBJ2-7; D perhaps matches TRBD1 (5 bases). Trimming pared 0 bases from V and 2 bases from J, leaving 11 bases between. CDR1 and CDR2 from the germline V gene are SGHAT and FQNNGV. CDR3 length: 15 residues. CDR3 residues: CASSLEGSRAYEQYF. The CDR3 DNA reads TGTGCCAGCAGCTTAGAGGGAAGCAGGGCCTACGAGCAGTACTTC.

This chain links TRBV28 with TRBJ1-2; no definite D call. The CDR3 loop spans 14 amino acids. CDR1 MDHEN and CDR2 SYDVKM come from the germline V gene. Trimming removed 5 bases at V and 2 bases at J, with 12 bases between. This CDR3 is CASSVGLKNYGYTF. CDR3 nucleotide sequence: TGTGCCAGCAGTGTCGGACTGAAAAACTATGGCTACACCTTC.

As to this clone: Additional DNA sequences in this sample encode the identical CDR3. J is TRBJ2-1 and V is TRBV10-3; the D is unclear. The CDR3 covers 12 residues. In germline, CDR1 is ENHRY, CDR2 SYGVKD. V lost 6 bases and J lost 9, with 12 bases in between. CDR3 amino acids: CAISEAVSEQFF. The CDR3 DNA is TGTGCCATCAGCGAGGCTGTCAGTGAGCAGTTCTTC.

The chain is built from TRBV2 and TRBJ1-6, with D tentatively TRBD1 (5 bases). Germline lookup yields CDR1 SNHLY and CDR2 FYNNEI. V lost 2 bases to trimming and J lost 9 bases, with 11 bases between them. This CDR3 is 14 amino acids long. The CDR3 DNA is TGTGCCAGCAGTGAAAGTCGGAGGGGTTCACCCCTCCACTTT. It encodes CASSESRRGSPLHF.

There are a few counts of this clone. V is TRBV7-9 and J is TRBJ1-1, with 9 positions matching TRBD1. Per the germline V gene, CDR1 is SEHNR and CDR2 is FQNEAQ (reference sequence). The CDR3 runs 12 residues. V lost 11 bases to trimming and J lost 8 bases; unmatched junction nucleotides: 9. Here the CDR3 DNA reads TGTGCCGGGAAGGACAGGGGTAACGAAGCTTTCTTT. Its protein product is CAGKDRGNEAFF.

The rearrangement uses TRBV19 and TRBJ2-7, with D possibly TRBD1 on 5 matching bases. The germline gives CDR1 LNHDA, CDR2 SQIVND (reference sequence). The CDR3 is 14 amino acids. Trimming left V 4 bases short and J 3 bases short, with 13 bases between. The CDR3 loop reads CASSKGKVDYEQYF. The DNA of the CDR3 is TGTGCCAGTAGTAAGGGGAAGGTGGACTACGAGCAGTACTTC. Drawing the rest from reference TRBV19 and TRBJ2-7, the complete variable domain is DGGITQSPKYLFRKEGQNVTLSCEQNLNHDAMYWYRQDPGQGLRLIYYSQIVNDFQKGDIAEGYSVSREKKESFPLTVTSAQKNPTAFYLCASSKGKVDYEQYFGPGTRLTVT.

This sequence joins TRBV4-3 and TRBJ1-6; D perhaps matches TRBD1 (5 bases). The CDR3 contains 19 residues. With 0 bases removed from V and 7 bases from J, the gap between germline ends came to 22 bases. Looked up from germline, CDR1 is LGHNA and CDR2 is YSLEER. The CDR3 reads CASSQDSPDTYSRNSPLHF. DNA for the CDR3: TGCGCCAGCAGCCAAGATTCGCCGGACACCTATTCCCGGAATTCACCCCTCCACTTT.

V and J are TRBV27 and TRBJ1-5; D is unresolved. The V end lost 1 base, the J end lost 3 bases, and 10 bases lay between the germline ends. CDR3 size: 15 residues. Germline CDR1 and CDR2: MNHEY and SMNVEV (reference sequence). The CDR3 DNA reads TGTGCCAGCAGTTTATATTCCAGGCACAATCAGCCCCAGCATTTT. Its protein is CASSLYSRHNQPQHF.

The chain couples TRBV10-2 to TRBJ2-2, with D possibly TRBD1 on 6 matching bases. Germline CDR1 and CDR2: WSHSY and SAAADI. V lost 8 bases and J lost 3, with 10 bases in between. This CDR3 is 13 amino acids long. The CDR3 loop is CASQTGYTGELFF. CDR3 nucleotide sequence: TGCGCCAGCCAAACAGGGTACACCGGGGAGCTGTTTTTT.

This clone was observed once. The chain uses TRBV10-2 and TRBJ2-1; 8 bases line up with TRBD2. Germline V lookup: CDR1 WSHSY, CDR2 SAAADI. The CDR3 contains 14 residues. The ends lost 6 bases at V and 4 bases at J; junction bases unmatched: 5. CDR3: CASSILAEYNEQFF. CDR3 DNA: TGCGCCAGCAGCATACTAGCGGAATACAATGAGCAGTTCTTC.

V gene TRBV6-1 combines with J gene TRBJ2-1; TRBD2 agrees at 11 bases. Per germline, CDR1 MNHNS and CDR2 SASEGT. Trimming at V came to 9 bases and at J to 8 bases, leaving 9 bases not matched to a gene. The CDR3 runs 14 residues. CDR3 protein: CASSGGGSEYEQFF. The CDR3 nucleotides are TGTGCCAGTAGCGGGGGGGGGAGTGAGTATGAGCAGTTCTTC.

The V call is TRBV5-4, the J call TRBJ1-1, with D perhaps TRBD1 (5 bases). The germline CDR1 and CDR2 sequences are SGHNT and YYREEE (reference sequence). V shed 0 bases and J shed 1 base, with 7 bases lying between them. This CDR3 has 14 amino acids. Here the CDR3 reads CASSLGQTNTEAFF. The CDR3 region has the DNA TGTGCCAGCAGCTTGGGACAGACGAACACTGAAGCTTTCTTT.

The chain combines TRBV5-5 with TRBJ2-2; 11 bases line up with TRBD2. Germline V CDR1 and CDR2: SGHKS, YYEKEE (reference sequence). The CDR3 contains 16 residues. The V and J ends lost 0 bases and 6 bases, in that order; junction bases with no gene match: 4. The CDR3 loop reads CASSLGGTSGSGELFF. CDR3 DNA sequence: TGTGCCAGCAGCTTGGGAGGGACTAGCGGTTCCGGGGAGCTGTTTTTT. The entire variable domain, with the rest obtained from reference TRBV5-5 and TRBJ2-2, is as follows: DAGVTQSPTHLIKTRGQQVTLRCSPISGHKSVSWYQQVLGQGPQFIFQYYEKEERGRGNFPDRFSARQFPNYSSELNVNALLLGDSALYLCASSLGGTSGSGELFFGEGSRLTVL.

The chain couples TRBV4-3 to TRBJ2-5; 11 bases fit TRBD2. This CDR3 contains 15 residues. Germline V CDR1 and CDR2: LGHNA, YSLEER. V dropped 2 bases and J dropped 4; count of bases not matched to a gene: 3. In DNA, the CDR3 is TGCGCCAGCAGCCAATTTAGCGGGGGGGTAGAGACCCAGTACTTC. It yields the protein CASSQFSGGVETQYF.

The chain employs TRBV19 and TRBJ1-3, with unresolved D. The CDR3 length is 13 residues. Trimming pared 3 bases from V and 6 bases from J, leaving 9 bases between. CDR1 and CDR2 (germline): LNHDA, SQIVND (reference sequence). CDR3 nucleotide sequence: TGTGCCAGTAGTATCGACATCTTAAACACCATATATTTT. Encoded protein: CASSIDILNTIYF.

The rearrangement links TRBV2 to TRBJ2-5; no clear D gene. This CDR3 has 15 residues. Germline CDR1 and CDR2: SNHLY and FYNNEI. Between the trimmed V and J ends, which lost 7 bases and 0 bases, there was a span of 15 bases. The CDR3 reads CASTRLTRYQETQYF. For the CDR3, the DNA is TGTGCCAGCACTCGTCTCACAAGATACCAAGAGACCCAGTACTTC.

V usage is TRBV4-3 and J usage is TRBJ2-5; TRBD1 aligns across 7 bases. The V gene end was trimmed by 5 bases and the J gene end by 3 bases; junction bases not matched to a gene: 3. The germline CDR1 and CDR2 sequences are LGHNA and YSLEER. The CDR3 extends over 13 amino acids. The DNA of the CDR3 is TGCGCCAGCAGCGTTGACAGGGAAGAGACCCAGTACTTC. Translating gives CASSVDREETQYF.

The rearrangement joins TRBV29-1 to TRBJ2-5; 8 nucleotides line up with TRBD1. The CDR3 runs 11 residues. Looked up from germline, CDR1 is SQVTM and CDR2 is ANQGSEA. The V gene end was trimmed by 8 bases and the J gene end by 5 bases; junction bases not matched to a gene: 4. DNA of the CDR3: TGCAGCACCCAGGGGGCGGAGACCCAGTACTTC. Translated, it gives CSTQGAETQYF.

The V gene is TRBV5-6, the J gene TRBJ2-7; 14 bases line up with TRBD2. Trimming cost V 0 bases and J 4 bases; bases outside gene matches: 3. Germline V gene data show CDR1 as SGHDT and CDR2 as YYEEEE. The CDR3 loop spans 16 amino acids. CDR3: CASSLETSGGAYEQYF. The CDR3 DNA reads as TGTGCCAGCAGCTTGGAGACTAGCGGGGGGGCATACGAGCAGTACTTC.

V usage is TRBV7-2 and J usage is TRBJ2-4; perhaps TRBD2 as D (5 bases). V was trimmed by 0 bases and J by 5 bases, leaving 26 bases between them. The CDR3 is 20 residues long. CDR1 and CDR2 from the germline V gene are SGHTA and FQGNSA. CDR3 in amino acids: CASSLAPPEILMGEENIQYF. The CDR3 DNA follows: TGTGCCAGCAGCTTAGCTCCCCCCGAAATTCTTATGGGAGAAGAAAACATTCAGTACTTC.

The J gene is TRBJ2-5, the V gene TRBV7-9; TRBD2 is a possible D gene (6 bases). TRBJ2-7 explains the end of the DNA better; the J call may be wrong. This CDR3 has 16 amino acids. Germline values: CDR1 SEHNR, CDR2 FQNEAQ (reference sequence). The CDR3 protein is CASSWGDRRNGDEQYF. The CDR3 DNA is TGTGCCAGCAGCTGGGGGGACCGCCGAAACGGGGACGAGCAGTACTTC.

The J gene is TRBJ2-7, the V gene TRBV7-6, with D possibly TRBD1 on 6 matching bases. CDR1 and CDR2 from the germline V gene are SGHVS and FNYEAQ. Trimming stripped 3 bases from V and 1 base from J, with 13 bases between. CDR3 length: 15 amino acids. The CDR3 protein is CASSLDSPSSYEQYF. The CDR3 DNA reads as TGTGCCAGCAGCTTGGACAGCCCTTCATCCTACGAGCAGTACTTC. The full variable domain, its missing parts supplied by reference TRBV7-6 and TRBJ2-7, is GAGVSQSPRYKVTKRGQDVALRCDPISGHVSLYWYRQALGQGPEFLTYFNYEAQQDKSGLPNDRFSAERPEGSISTLTIQRTEQRDSAMYRCASSLDSPSSYEQYFGPGTRLTVT.

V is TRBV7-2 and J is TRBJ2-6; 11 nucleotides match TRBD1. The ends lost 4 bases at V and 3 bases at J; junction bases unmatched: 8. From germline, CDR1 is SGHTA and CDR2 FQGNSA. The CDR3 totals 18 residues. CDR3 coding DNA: TGTGCCAGCAGCTGGACAGGGGGCCTATTTGGTGGGGCCAACGTCCTGACTTTC. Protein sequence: CASSWTGGLFGGANVLTF.

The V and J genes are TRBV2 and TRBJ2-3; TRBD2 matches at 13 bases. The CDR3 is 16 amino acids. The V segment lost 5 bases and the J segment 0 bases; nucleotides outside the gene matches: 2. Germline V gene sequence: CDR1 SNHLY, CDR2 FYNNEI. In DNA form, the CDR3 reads TGTGCCAGCAGTCGGGGACTAGCGGGAAGCACAGATACGCAGTATTTT. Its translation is CASSRGLAGSTDTQYF.

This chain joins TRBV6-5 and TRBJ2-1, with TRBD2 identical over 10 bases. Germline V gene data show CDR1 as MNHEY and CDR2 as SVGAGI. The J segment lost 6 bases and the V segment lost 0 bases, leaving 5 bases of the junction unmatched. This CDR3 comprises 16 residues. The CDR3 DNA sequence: TGTGCCAGCAGTTACTCGATAGCGGGGGGAGGCAATGAGCAGTTCTTC. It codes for CASSYSIAGGGNEQFF.